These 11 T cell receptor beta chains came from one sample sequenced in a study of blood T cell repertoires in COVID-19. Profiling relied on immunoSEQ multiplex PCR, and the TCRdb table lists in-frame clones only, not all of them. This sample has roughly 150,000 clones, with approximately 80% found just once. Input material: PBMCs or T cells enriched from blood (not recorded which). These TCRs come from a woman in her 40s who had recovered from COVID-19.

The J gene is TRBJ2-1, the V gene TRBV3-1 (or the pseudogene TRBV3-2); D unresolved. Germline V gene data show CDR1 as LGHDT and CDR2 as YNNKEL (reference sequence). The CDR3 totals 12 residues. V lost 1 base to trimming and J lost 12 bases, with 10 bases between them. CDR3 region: CASSQVRGVQFF. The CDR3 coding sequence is TGTGCCAGCAGCCAAGTGCGCGGCGTGCAGTTCTTC.

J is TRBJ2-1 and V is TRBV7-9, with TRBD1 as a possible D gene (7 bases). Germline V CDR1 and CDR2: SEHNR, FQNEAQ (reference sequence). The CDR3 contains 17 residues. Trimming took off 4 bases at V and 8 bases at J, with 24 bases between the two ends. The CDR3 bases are TGTGCCAGCAGCTCGTTACTCGGAGGGGGCAATTGGGATGAGCAGTTCTTC. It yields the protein CASSSLLGGGNWDEQFF.

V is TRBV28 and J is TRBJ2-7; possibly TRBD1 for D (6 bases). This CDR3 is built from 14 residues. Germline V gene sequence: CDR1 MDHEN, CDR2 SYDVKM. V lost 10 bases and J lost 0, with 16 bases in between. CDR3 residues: CATTGQSYSYEQYF. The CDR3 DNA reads TGTGCCACCACCGGACAGTCTTACTCCTACGAGCAGTACTTC.

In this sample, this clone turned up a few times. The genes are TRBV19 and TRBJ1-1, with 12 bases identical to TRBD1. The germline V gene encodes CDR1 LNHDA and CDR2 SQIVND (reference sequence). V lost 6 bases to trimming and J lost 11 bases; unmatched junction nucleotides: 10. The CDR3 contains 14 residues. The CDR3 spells CASSTGGQGAVAFF. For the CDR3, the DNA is TGTGCCAGTAGCACGGGGGGACAGGGGGCCGTGGCTTTCTTT.

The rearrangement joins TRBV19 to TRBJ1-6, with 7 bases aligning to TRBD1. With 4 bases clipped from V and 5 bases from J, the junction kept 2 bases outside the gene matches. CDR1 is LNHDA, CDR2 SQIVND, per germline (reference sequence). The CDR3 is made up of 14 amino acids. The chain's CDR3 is CASSTTGHNSPLHF. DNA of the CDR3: TGTGCCAGTAGTACGACAGGGCATAATTCACCCCTCCACTTT.

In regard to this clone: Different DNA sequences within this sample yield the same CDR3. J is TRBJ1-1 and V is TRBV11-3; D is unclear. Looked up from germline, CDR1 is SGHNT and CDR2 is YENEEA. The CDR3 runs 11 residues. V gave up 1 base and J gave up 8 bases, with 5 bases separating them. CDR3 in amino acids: CASSLGGEAFF. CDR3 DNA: TGTGCCAGCAGCTTAGGAGGAGAAGCTTTCTTT. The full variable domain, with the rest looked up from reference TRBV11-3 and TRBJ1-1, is EAGVVQSPRYKIIEKKQPVAFWCNPISGHNTLYWYLQNLGQGPELLIRYENEEAVDDSQLPKDRFSAERLKGVDSTLKIQPAELGDSAVYLCASSLGGEAFFGQGTRLTVV.

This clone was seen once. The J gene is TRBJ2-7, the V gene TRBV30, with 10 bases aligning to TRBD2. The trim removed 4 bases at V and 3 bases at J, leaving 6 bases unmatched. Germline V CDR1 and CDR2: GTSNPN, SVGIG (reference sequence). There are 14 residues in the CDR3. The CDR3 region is CAWTASGRLYEQYF. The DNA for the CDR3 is TGTGCCTGGACAGCTAGCGGGAGACTCTACGAGCAGTACTTC.

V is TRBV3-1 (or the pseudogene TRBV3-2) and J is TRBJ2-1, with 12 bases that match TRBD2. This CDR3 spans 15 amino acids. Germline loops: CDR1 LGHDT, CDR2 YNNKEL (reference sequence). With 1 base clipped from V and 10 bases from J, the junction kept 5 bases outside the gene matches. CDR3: CASSQGLAGVEEQFF. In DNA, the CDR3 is TGTGCCAGCAGCCAAGGACTAGCGGGAGTAGAGGAGCAGTTCTTC.

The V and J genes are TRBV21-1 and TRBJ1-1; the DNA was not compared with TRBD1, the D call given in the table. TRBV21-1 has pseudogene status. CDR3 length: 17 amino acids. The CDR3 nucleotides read TGTGCCAGCAGCAAAGAGGGGCAGGGACAGGTGGACACTGAAGCTTTCTTT. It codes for CASSKEGQGQVDTEAFF.

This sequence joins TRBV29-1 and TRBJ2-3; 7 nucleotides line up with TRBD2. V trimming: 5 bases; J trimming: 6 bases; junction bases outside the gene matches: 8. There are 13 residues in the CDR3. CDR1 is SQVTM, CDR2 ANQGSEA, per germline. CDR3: CSVRAGELDTQYF. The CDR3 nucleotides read TGCAGCGTTCGGGCGGGGGAACTCGATACGCAGTATTTT.

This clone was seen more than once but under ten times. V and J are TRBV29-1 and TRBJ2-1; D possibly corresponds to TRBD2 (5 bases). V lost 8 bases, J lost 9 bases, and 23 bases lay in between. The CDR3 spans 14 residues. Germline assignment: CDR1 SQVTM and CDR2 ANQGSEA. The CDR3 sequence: CSFIRRSLEGEQFF. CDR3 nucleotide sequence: TGCAGCTTCATCCGACGAAGTCTAGAGGGTGAGCAGTTCTTC.